This TCR beta chain was recorded in a study of blood T cell repertoires in COVID-19. Overall study: The analysed material was cDNA or gDNA that came from T cells, B-cell-depleted T cells, or PBMCs.

The study assigned cohorts using participant-reported clinical history. Among Cohort 3 donors, those recovered had two negative PCRs, clearance, or symptom resolution. The CDR3 runs to 16 residues. Germline loops: CDR1 SNHLY, CDR2 FYNNEI. The V and J ends lost 1 base and 4 bases, in that order; junction bases with no gene match: 8. Produced via immunoSEQ multiplex PCR; TCRdb's table is partial and in-frame only. This sample has about 440,000 clones; about 92% occur once, and the top ten carry about 0.6%. Specimen: PBMCs or T cells enriched from blood (not recorded which). This chain links TRBV2 with TRBJ2-7; 9 bases agree with TRBD1. This sequence was found in a man between 18 and 29 years old who had recovered from COVID-19. Written as DNA, the CDR3 is TGTGCCAGCAGTGAAGGGTTTAGGACAGGGGTTTACGAGCAGTACTTC. It is translated as CASSEGFRTGVYEQYF. The full variable domain, in which reference TRBV2 and TRBJ2-7 provide the parts outside the CDR3, is EPEVTQTPSHQVTQMGQEVILRCVPISNHLYFYWYRQILGQKVEFLVSFYNNEISEKSEIFDDQFSVERPDGSNFTLKIRSTKLEDSAMYFCASSEGFRTGVYEQYFGPGTRLTVT.